This T cell receptor (beta chain) appears in the sequencing data of a study of CD8 T cells in Susac syndrome. Background on the study: When their blood was taken, the Susac syndrome patients had either not yet had any therapy, were taking corticosteroids, or were taking intravenous immunoglobulin alone.

Germline V gene sequence: CDR1 DFQATT, CDR2 SNEGSKA (reference sequence). V lost 1 base, J lost 4 bases, and 4 bases stayed unmatched. CDR3 length equals 15 residues. With random hexamers, reverse transcription was performed on about 0.45 to 1 ug of RNA. Amplification of TCR beta CDR3 used immunoSEQ multiplex PCR across 54 Vbeta and 13 Jbeta. MiXCR, run by TCRdb on the immunoSEQ multiplex PCR reads, gives a single entry per CDR3 protein. This table holds approximately 190,000 distinct CDR3 sequences, more than 85% found once. Blood CD8+ and CD4+ T cells underwent high-throughput TCR beta sequencing. The sample consisted of CD8+ T cells from PBMCs. The sequence was obtained from a human donor with Susac syndrome. The chain has TRBV20-1 and TRBJ2-2, with 9 positions matching TRBD2. The CDR3 here is CSARVAGDSTGELFF. The CDR3 bases are TGCAGTGCTAGAGTAGCGGGAGATAGCACCGGGGAGCTGTTTTTT.